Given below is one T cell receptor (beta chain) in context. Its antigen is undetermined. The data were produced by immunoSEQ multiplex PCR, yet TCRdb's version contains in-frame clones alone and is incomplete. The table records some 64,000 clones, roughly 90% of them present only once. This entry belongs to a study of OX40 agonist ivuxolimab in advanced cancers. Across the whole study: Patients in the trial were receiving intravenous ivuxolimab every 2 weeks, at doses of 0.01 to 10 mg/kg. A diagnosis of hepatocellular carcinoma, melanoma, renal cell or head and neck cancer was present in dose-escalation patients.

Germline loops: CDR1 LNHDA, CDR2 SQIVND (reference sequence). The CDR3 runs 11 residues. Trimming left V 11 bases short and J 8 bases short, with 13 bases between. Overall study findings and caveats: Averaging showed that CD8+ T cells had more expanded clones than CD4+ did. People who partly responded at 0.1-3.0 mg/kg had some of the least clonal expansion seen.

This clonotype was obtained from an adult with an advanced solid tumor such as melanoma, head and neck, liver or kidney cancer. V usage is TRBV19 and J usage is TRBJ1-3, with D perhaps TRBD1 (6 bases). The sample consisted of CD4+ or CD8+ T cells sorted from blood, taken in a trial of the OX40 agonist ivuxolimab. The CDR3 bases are TGTGCCCACAGTAGGGGGGACACCATATATTTT. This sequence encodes CAHSRGDTIYF.